This passage covers 32 T cell receptor beta chains from one sample sequenced in a study of CD8+ T cells in alopecia areata. Extracted from the samples, RNA was reverse transcribed into cDNA to serve as the sequencing template. Only in-frame clones appear in the TCRdb table, and some are missing; sequencing was by immunoSEQ multiplex PCR. In the table there are 95,000 to 110,000 clones, 84% of which are singletons. Indicated treatment: oral pan-JAK inhibitor, 5-10 mg twice daily. This material consisted of CD8+ T cells sorted from blood, taken at week 24, from a patient treated with tofacitinib. These receptors came from a human donor with alopecia areata.

The chain uses TRBV7-9 and TRBJ2-3, with 10 positions matching TRBD2. There are 15 residues in the CDR3. Germline CDR1 and CDR2: SEHNR and FQNEAQ (reference sequence). V lost 3 bases, J lost 5 bases, and 5 bases stayed unmatched. The CDR3: CASSLSGGAGDTQYF. The CDR3 DNA reads TGTGCCAGCAGCTTGAGCGGGGGGGCCGGAGATACGCAGTATTTT. Looking up the rest from reference TRBV7-9 and TRBJ2-3 gives the full variable domain: DTGVSQNPRHKITKRGQNVTFRCDPISEHNRLYWYRQTLGQGPEFLTYFQNEAQLEKSRLLSDRFSAERPKGSFSTLEIQRTEQGDSAMYLCASSLSGGAGDTQYFGPGTRLTVL.

The rearrangement joins TRBV5-1 to TRBJ2-1; perhaps TRBD1 as D (5 bases). In germline, CDR1 is SGHRS, CDR2 YFSETQ. This CDR3 has 13 residues. V lost 2 bases, J lost 6 bases, and 9 bases lay in between. The CDR3 sequence: CASSFTGSNEQFF. CDR3 bases: TGCGCCAGCAGCTTTACAGGTAGCAATGAGCAGTTCTTC.

V gene TRBV27 combines with J gene TRBJ2-3, with 10 bases identical to TRBD2. Germline V gene sequence: CDR1 MNHEY, CDR2 SMNVEV (reference sequence). The CDR3 extends over 15 amino acids. With 2 bases clipped from V and 10 bases from J, the junction kept 9 bases outside the gene matches. CDR3 sequence (DNA): TGTGCCAGCAGTTTAAACCCGACTAGCGGGTTCCCGCAGTATTTT. Its protein product is CASSLNPTSGFPQYF.

The chain links TRBV4-1 to TRBJ2-7; tentative D call: TRBD1 (5 bases). Per the germline V gene, CDR1 is MGHRA and CDR2 is YSYEKL. This CDR3 is 13 amino acids long. V was pared by 1 base and J by 12 bases, with 16 bases between. The CDR3, as DNA: TGCGCCAGCAGCCAAGCAGGGTCCCCTTCCCGGTACTTC. This gives the protein CASSQAGSPSRYF.

The CDR3 protein is CASSGTSGGPYNEQFF. CDR3 DNA: TGTGCCAGCAGTGGGACTAGCGGGGGGCCCTACAATGAGCAGTTCTTC. The V and J genes are TRBV2 and TRBJ2-1; TRBD2 matches at 14 bases. V gave up 4 bases and J gave up 2 bases; unmatched junction bases: 1. This CDR3 region has 16 residues. CDR1 and CDR2 from the germline V gene are SNHLY and FYNNEI.

The CDR3 nucleotides read TGTGCCAGCACCGTTCGGGGGGGAATAGATACGCAGTATTTT. It translates to CASTVRGGIDTQYF. The chain employs TRBV5-4 and TRBJ2-3; 8 bases align to TRBD2. Germline assignment: CDR1 SGHNT and CDR2 YYREEE (reference sequence). The CDR3 is 14 residues long. V lost 6 bases and J lost 5; bases outside the gene matches: 8.

V and J are TRBV7-2 and TRBJ2-2; 8 bases align to TRBD2. Looked up from germline, CDR1 is SGHTA and CDR2 is FQGNSA. The CDR3 runs to 16 residues. The V gene end was trimmed by 5 bases and the J gene end by 0 bases; junction bases not matched to a gene: 5. CDR3 DNA: TGTGCCAGCAGCCCACCGGGGGGGACGAACACCGGGGAGCTGTTTTTT. Translated, it gives CASSPPGGTNTGELFF.

The rearrangement joins TRBV4-3 to TRBJ2-3; weak D call: TRBD2 (5 bases). The CDR3 is 15 amino acids. The germline gives CDR1 LGHNA, CDR2 YSLEER. Trimming cost V 0 bases and J 3 bases, with 10 bases left between them. The CDR3 sequence: CASSQDWEWTDTQYF. The CDR3 coding sequence is TGCGCCAGCAGCCAAGATTGGGAGTGGACAGATACGCAGTATTTT.

The V call is TRBV10-3, the J call TRBJ2-2; possibly TRBD1 for D (6 bases). Trimming stripped 2 bases from V and 7 bases from J, with 23 bases between. CDR3 length equals 18 residues. The germline V gene has CDR1 ENHRY and CDR2 SYGVKD. As DNA, the CDR3 is TGTGCCATCAGTGAGATACAGGGCATTGAGAAGGGGGACGGGGAGCTGTTTTTT. Protein: CAISEIQGIEKGDGELFF.

The chain uses TRBV6-5 and TRBJ1-1; no clear D gene. This CDR3 region has 9 residues. Germline V gene lookup returns CDR1 MNHEY and CDR2 SVGAGI. V lost 8 bases to trimming and J lost 8 bases, with 6 bases between them. CDR3: CASGYEAFF. The CDR3 DNA sequence: TGTGCCAGCGGGTACGAAGCTTTCTTT.

This clone was counted only a few times. The DNA of the CDR3 is TGTGCCAGCAGTTATTTGGACGAGCAGTACTTC. As protein: CASSYLDEQYF. This chain connects TRBV2 to TRBJ2-7; D ambiguous. The V end lost 5 bases, the J end lost 5 bases, and 7 bases lay between the germline ends. The CDR3 runs 11 residues. The germline V gene has CDR1 SNHLY and CDR2 FYNNEI.

V is TRBV6-5 and J is TRBJ1-2; D perhaps matches TRBD1 (5 bases). In germline, CDR1 is MNHEY, CDR2 SVGAGI. The V end lost 1 base, the J end lost 10 bases, and 16 bases lay between the germline ends. The CDR3 runs to 14 residues. The CDR3 loop is CASSYYPIDRPYTF. CDR3 coding DNA: TGTGCCAGCAGTTACTACCCCATCGACAGACCCTACACCTTC.

The CDR3 sequence is CASSDQGRETQYF. CDR3 coding DNA: TGTGCCAGCAGCGACCAGGGGAGAGAGACCCAGTACTTC. V is TRBV7-6 and J is TRBJ2-5; tentatively, D is TRBD1 (6 bases). The germline V and J ends were trimmed by 5 bases and 4 bases, with 11 bases remaining between them. Germline CDR1 is SGHVS and CDR2 is FNYEAQ. CDR3 length equals 13 residues.

V gene TRBV29-1 combines with J gene TRBJ1-1; D perhaps matches TRBD1 (6 bases). V gave up 6 bases and J gave up 1 base, with 15 bases separating them. The CDR3 has 14 residues. Germline V CDR1 and CDR2: SQVTM, ANQGSEA. The CDR3 nucleotides read TGCAGCGTGGCGGGGGCGGAACAGAACACTGAAGCTTTCTTT. It translates to CSVAGAEQNTEAFF.

CDR3 region: CASSLRIGPGSSYEQYF. The CDR3 coding sequence is TGTGCCAGCAGCTTAAGGATCGGGCCAGGAAGCTCCTACGAGCAGTACTTC. The V call is TRBV7-6, the J call TRBJ2-7; D is undetermined. V was cut by 2 bases and J by 0 bases, with 17 bases left in between. The CDR3 extends over 17 amino acids. The germline CDR1 and CDR2 sequences are SGHVS and FNYEAQ.

This clone turned up a few times. The V call is TRBV15, the J call TRBJ2-5; a possible D gene is TRBD1 (6 bases). The length of the CDR3 is 13 residues. In germline, CDR1 is LNHNV, CDR2 YYDKDF (reference sequence). Trimming removed 11 bases from V and 6 bases from J, with 19 bases in between. The CDR3 bases are TGTGCCTCAGGGGACCTCACGGAAAAGACCCAGTACTTC. Its protein is CASGDLTEKTQYF.

The chain uses TRBV25-1 and TRBJ2-5; 8 nucleotides agree with TRBD2. The CDR3 spans 14 residues. Germline CDR1 and CDR2: MGHDK and SYGVNS. Trimming took 5 bases from V and 0 from J; bases not matched to a gene: 2. The CDR3 DNA reads TGTGCCAGCAGTTTTAGCGGGAACCAAGAGACCCAGTACTTC. Its translation is CASSFSGNQETQYF.

V and J are TRBV13 and TRBJ2-1; perhaps TRBD2 as D (7 bases). CDR1 is PRHDT, CDR2 FYEKMQ, per germline (reference sequence). This CDR3 region has 15 residues. V shed 0 bases and J shed 7 bases, with 13 bases lying between them. The CDR3 bases are TGTGCCAGCAGCTTAGGTTGGGGGGGCAGGAATGAGCAGTTCTTC. Encoded protein: CASSLGWGGRNEQFF.

The J gene is TRBJ2-1, the V gene TRBV27, with D maybe TRBD2 (7 bases). CDR3 length: 14 amino acids. Trimming took off 5 bases at V and 8 bases at J, with 16 bases between the two ends. The germline V gene has CDR1 MNHEY and CDR2 SMNVEV (reference sequence). CDR3 DNA: TGTGCCAGCAGTGGGGGGGGCCGCGCGGATGAGCAGTTCTTC. It is translated as CASSGGGRADEQFF.

V gene TRBV27 combines with J gene TRBJ2-7; D not resolved. V gave up 2 bases and J gave up 1 base, with 9 bases separating them. Germline V gene data show CDR1 as MNHEY and CDR2 as SMNVEV (reference sequence). The CDR3 extends over 14 amino acids. In DNA, the CDR3 is TGTGCCAGCAGTTTAGGACCCACTTCCTACGAGCAGTACTTC. It specifies CASSLGPTSYEQYF.

This clone appeared once. The chain links TRBV27 to TRBJ2-7, with D perhaps given as TRBD1 or TRBD2 (5 bases each). CDR3 length: 13 amino acids. Germline lookup yields CDR1 MNHEY and CDR2 SMNVEV (reference sequence). V lost 5 bases and J lost 3, with 11 bases in between. The CDR3 spells CASSPGTLYEQYF. The DNA for the CDR3 is TGTGCCAGCAGTCCGGGGACCCTCTACGAGCAGTACTTC.

The chain joins TRBV27 to TRBJ2-7; 9 bases line up with TRBD1. Trimming at V came to 6 bases and at J to 3 bases, leaving 6 bases not matched to a gene. CDR3 size: 14 residues. The germline V gene encodes CDR1 MNHEY and CDR2 SMNVEV (reference sequence). The CDR3 loop reads CASSHPGQGYEQYF. The CDR3 nucleotides are TGTGCCAGCAGCCACCCGGGACAGGGCTACGAGCAGTACTTC.

The chain links TRBV5-6 to TRBJ2-2; D gene uncertain. The germline CDR1 and CDR2 sequences are SGHDT and YYEEEE. V was cut by 0 bases and J by 0 bases, with 9 bases left in between. This CDR3 contains 16 residues. CDR3 sequence reads: CASSLEWVANTGELFF. As DNA, the CDR3 is TGTGCCAGCAGCTTGGAATGGGTCGCGAACACCGGGGAGCTGTTTTTT.

V is TRBV6-5 and J is TRBJ2-7, with 7 bases aligning to TRBD1. Germline-derived CDR1 and CDR2 are MNHEY and SVGAGI. The ends lost 7 bases at V and 1 base at J; junction bases unmatched: 4. The CDR3 consists of 13 residues. The CDR3 region is CASKGANSYEQYF. The CDR3 DNA follows: TGTGCCAGCAAGGGGGCAAATTCCTACGAGCAGTACTTC.

The chain joins TRBV7-8 to TRBJ2-7, with TRBD1 identical over 10 bases. The CDR3 totals 16 residues. In germline, CDR1 is SGHVS, CDR2 FQNEAQ. Trimming cost V 1 base and J 5 bases; bases outside gene matches: 8. For the CDR3, the DNA is TGTGCCAGCAGCTTAGGGTCGGGGACAGGGGAGGACGAGCAGTACTTC. Its protein is CASSLGSGTGEDEQYF. The variable domain in full, completed from reference TRBV7-8 and TRBJ2-7, reads GAGVSQSPRYKVAKRGQDVALRCDPISGHVSLFWYQQALGQGPEFLTYFQNEAQLDKSGLPSDRFFAERPEGSVSTLKIQRTQQEDSAVYLCASSLGSGTGEDEQYFGPGTRLTVT.

The chain combines TRBV11-2 with TRBJ2-3; the match to TRBD2 covers 12 bases. The CDR3 spans 17 residues. CDR1 and CDR2 from the germline V gene are SGHAT and FQNNGV. V dropped 1 base and J dropped 2; count of bases not matched to a gene: 4. The CDR3 region is CASSLASGGVLTDTQYF. In DNA, the CDR3 is TGTGCCAGCAGCTTAGCTAGCGGGGGGGTCCTCACAGATACGCAGTATTTT.

There are a few counts of this clone. This chain links TRBV7-9 with TRBJ2-5; TRBD1 matches at 11 bases. Germline V gene lookup returns CDR1 SEHNR and CDR2 FQNEAQ (reference sequence). This CDR3 region has 15 residues. The V and J ends lost 5 bases and 5 bases, in that order; junction bases with no gene match: 7. The CDR3 nucleotides read TGTGCCAGCAGCATGTGGACAGGGGGCGACGAGACCCAGTACTTC. It is translated as CASSMWTGGDETQYF.

The chain employs TRBV7-9 and TRBJ2-3, with 10 bases lining up with TRBD2. Germline loops: CDR1 SEHNR, CDR2 FQNEAQ (reference sequence). This CDR3 contains 17 residues. Unmatched junction bases numbered 9, after V lost 5 bases and J lost 1 base. CDR3: CASSPPWTSGRTDTQYF. The CDR3 nucleotides read TGTGCCAGCAGCCCGCCTTGGACTAGCGGACGCACAGATACGCAGTATTTT.

The genes are TRBV14 and TRBJ1-2, with 7 bases that match TRBD1. Germline CDR1 SGHDN, CDR2 FVKESK. The V gene end was trimmed by 4 bases and the J gene end by 6 bases; junction bases not matched to a gene: 8. This CDR3 is built from 14 residues. In nucleotides, the CDR3 is TGTGCCAGCAGCCCTCCGGGACAGATGAATGGCTACACCTTC. It specifies CASSPPGQMNGYTF.

V gene TRBV6-5 combines with J gene TRBJ2-7; D is unclear. The CDR3 covers 12 residues. With 0 bases removed from V and 6 bases from J, the gap between germline ends came to 6 bases. CDR1 is MNHEY and CDR2 is SVGAGI in the germline V gene. DNA of the CDR3: TGTGCCAGCAGTTACTCAGGATTCGAGCAGTACTTC. Encoded protein: CASSYSGFEQYF.

The chain joins TRBV2 to TRBJ2-3; D may match TRBD1 or TRBD2 (6 bases each). Germline V gene lookup returns CDR1 SNHLY and CDR2 FYNNEI. The V end lost 6 bases, the J end lost 2 bases, and 18 bases lay between the germline ends. CDR3 length equals 16 residues. The CDR3 loop is CASRRARGVFTDTQYF. The CDR3 DNA follows: TGTGCCAGCAGGCGGGCGAGGGGGGTTTTCACAGATACGCAGTATTTT.

The chain links TRBV4-3 to TRBJ2-7; 7 bases fit TRBD1. The ends lost 3 bases at V and 5 bases at J; junction bases unmatched: 10. The CDR3 contains 15 residues. Germline CDR1 and CDR2: LGHNA and YSLEER. CDR3 bases: TGCGCCAGCAGCCATTTGGGGACAGTCGGGGACGAGCAGTACTTC. This encodes CASSHLGTVGDEQYF.